The source of this T cell receptor (beta chain) is a study of cytomegalovirus exposure and HLA in healthy donors. General observations from the study: Clonal expansion was found to be greater in HLA-associated TCR beta chains than in equally common others in a later analysis.

Concerning this clone itself: Its target is not known.

60 Vbeta and 13 Jbeta primers were used in PCR. Generated by immunoSEQ multiplex PCR, the TCRdb table keeps only in-frame clones and is missing some. The sample shows around 150,000 clones, approximately 85% of them seen only once. The receptor's source is a man aged 45-65 years in good health and CMV-seropositive. The material sequenced was PBMCs.

CDR3 in DNA: TGTGCCAGCAGCCCAGTTCCAATTGCCAAAAACATTCAGTACTTC. Its protein product is CASSPVPIAKNIQYF. The V and J genes are TRBV7-9 and TRBJ2-4; unclear D gene. The CDR3 contains 15 residues. The V gene's germline CDR1 is SEHNR and CDR2 FQNEAQ (reference sequence). V gave up 5 bases and J gave up 1 base, with 12 bases separating them.